This T cell receptor (beta chain) was sequenced during a study of identical twins. This clonotype was counted many times. The target antigen is unknown. TCRdb fed the 5' RACE reads into MiXCR, producing one record per CDR3 protein. The sample records some 560,000 distinct CDR3 sequences, nearly 10% being singletons. Study-wide results and limits: Conclusions were drawn cross-sectionally by statistical analysis, without following the same donors.

CDR3 length: 14 residues. The germline V gene has CDR1 SGHTA and CDR2 FQGNSA. J gave up 4 bases and V 5 bases, and 3 bases lay outside the gene matches. The same data also contributed to another study, on yellow fever vaccine responses in identical twins.

The TCR originated in a woman aged 18-30 years in good health. This rearrangement joins TRBV7-2 to TRBJ2-4, with 9 bases fitting TRBD1. The material sequenced was PBMCs. The CDR3 DNA sequence: TGTGCCAGCAGCGAAGACAGGGGGAAAAACATTCAGTACTTC. It is translated as CASSEDRGKNIQYF.